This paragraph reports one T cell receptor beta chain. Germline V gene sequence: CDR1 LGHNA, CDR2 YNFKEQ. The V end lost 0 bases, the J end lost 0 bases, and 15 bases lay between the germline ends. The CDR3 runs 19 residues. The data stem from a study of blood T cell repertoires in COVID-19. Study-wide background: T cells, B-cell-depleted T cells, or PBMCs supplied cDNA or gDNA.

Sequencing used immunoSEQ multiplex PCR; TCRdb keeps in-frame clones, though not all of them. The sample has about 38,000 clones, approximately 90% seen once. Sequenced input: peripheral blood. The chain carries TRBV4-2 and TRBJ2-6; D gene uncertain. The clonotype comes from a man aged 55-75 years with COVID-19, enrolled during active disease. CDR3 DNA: TGTGCCAGCAGCCAAGACCGGCACGACATTATCTCTGGGGCCAACGTCCTGACTTTC. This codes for CASSQDRHDIISGANVLTF.